A single sample is the source of the 29 T cell receptor beta chains below, sequenced in a study of blood T cell repertoires in COVID-19. The repertoire was sequenced with immunoSEQ multiplex PCR; TCRdb's copy has only in-frame clones and lacks some. Counted here are 40,000 or so clones, about nine tenths occurring once; the ten biggest clones make up about 0.4%. The sequencing input was peripheral blood. The receptor set was obtained from a human donor in a cohort sampled during active COVID-19.

This clone showed up just once. The chain uses TRBV6-6 and TRBJ1-2; D may be TRBD1 (5 bases). The germline CDR1 and CDR2 sequences are MNHNY and SVGAGI (reference sequence). With 7 bases removed from V and 0 bases from J, the gap between germline ends came to 9 bases. The CDR3 is 13 amino acids. The CDR3 DNA follows: TGTGCCAGCACTGAACAGGCTAACTATGGCTACACCTTC. This sequence encodes CASTEQANYGYTF.

This chain uses TRBV27 with TRBJ1-5; 7 bases fit TRBD1. Germline CDR1 is MNHEY and CDR2 is SMNVEV (reference sequence). This CDR3 has 16 amino acids. V gave up 5 bases and J gave up 2 bases; unmatched junction bases: 9. DNA for the CDR3: TGTGCCAGCAGTCGGGACAGCTTAAGGGGCAATCAGCCCCAGCATTTT. Its protein is CASSRDSLRGNQPQHF.

Written as DNA, the CDR3 is TGTGCCAGCAGCTTAGTGCCCAGGGGTTGGAGTGAAAAACTGTTTTTT. Translated, it gives CASSLVPRGWSEKLFF. The chain recombines TRBV7-2 with TRBJ1-4, with a tentative D call TRBD1 (6 bases). The CDR3 has 16 amino acids. V was trimmed by 1 base and J by 7 bases, leaving 16 bases between them. The germline gives CDR1 SGHTA, CDR2 FQGNSA.

This rearrangement joins TRBV7-9 to TRBJ2-7; 7 bases agree with TRBD1. The germline V gene has CDR1 SEHNR and CDR2 FQNEAQ (reference sequence). Trimming at V came to 2 bases and at J to 2 bases, leaving 3 bases not matched to a gene. The CDR3 loop spans 14 amino acids. The CDR3 loop reads CASSLIDRAYEQYF. The CDR3 DNA is TGTGCCAGCAGCTTAATAGACAGGGCCTACGAGCAGTACTTC.

V gene TRBV24-1 combines with J gene TRBJ1-2, with D possibly matching TRBD1 (6 bases). V was pared by 3 bases and J by 2 bases, with 9 bases between. Germline loops: CDR1 KGHDR, CDR2 SFDVKD. CDR3 size: 14 residues. For the CDR3, the DNA is TGTGCCACCAGTGATCCTACAGGGAACTATGGCTACACCTTC. This gives the protein CATSDPTGNYGYTF.

This CDR3 reads CASSRGGDYGYTF. The CDR3, as DNA: TGTGCCAGCAGCCGAGGGGGTGACTATGGCTACACCTTC. This chain connects TRBV14 to TRBJ1-2, with D possibly TRBD1 on 6 matching bases. V was trimmed by 4 bases and J by 3 bases, leaving 9 bases between them. CDR1 and CDR2 (germline): SGHDN, FVKESK. The CDR3 spans 13 residues.

The chain employs TRBV4-2 and TRBJ1-1, with D unresolved. Germline V gene data show CDR1 as LGHNA and CDR2 as YNFKEQ. CDR3 length equals 13 residues. The V gene lost 4 bases and the J gene lost 3 bases, with 9 bases spanning the gap. The CDR3 DNA follows: TGTGCCAGCAGCCCCGGGTCCTACACTGAAGCTTTCTTT. It codes for CASSPGSYTEAFF.

This rearrangement joins TRBV7-8 to TRBJ1-2; D is ambiguous. CDR1 SGHVS and CDR2 FQNEAQ come from the germline V gene. V lost 6 bases and J lost 8, with 13 bases in between. CDR3 length: 12 residues. The CDR3 coding sequence is TGTGCCAGCAGTTACAGAGGGATCGGCTACACCTTC. The encoded protein is CASSYRGIGYTF.

The gene calls are TRBV11-3 and TRBJ2-7; unclear D gene. Germline CDR1 reads SGHNT; CDR2 reads YENEEA. The V and J ends lost 1 base and 2 bases respectively, with 12 bases between them. This CDR3 has 15 residues. For the CDR3, the DNA is TGTGCCAGCAGCTTAGTTTCCCGGTCTGCCTACGAGCAGTACTTC. This translates into CASSLVSRSAYEQYF.

This clone was observed once. This chain uses TRBV6-6 with TRBJ1-6; D possibly corresponds to TRBD1 (6 bases). Trimming pared 4 bases from V and 7 bases from J, leaving 11 bases between. Germline CDR1 is MNHNY and CDR2 is SVGAGI (reference sequence). This CDR3 region has 14 residues. The CDR3 is CASSLGDTNSPLHF. In nucleotides, the CDR3 is TGTGCCAGCAGTTTGGGGGACACCAATTCACCCCTCCACTTT.

V is TRBV19 and J is TRBJ1-3, with 7 bases that match TRBD1. Germline assignment: CDR1 LNHDA and CDR2 SQIVND (reference sequence). CDR3 size: 17 residues. With V trimmed by 6 bases and J by 0 bases, 11 bases remained unmatched. The CDR3 DNA sequence: TGTGCCAGTAGGATAAGTCGGACAGGACACTCTGGAAACACCATATATTTT. Its translation: CASRISRTGHSGNTIYF.

The chain is built from TRBV15 and TRBJ1-3; D is perhaps TRBD1 (6 bases). The CDR3 is made up of 17 amino acids. With 0 bases removed from V and 0 bases from J, the gap between germline ends came to 12 bases. CDR1 and CDR2 from the germline V gene are LNHNV and YYDKDF (reference sequence). The CDR3 is CATSRDRTRGSGNTIYF. The DNA of the CDR3 is TGTGCCACCAGCAGAGACCGTACCAGGGGCTCTGGAAACACCATATATTTT.

J is TRBJ1-6 and V is TRBV6-5; D not resolved. Germline V gene lookup returns CDR1 MNHEY and CDR2 SVGAGI. The CDR3 sequence is 14 residues long. The V gene lost 1 base and the J gene lost 6 bases, with 7 bases spanning the gap. The CDR3 here is CASSYLEGNSPLHF. In nucleotides, the CDR3 is TGTGCCAGCAGTTACTTAGAGGGTAATTCACCCCTCCACTTT.

This chain joins TRBV2 and TRBJ1-5, with D perhaps TRBD1 (6 bases). The CDR3 loop spans 13 amino acids. Between the trimmed V and J ends, which lost 7 bases and 0 bases, there was a span of 7 bases. CDR1 SNHLY and CDR2 FYNNEI come from the germline V gene. The CDR3, as DNA: TGTGCCAGCAAGGGGGATAGCAATCAGCCCCAGCATTTT. It is translated as CASKGDSNQPQHF.

This sequence joins TRBV7-8 and TRBJ2-2; D is possibly TRBD2 (6 bases). Germline V CDR1 and CDR2: SGHVS, FQNEAQ. The CDR3 consists of 17 residues. V was shortened by 5 bases and J by 6 bases, with 22 bases between the two germline ends. The CDR3 DNA reads as TGTGCCAGCAGCACCCTAATCGGGCGGGGAGGAGCCGGGGAGCTGTTTTTT. Translation: CASSTLIGRGGAGELFF.

CDR3 protein: CASSLGGQGIYEQYF. CDR3 nucleotide sequence: TGTGCCAGCAGCTTAGGGGGGCAGGGGATATACGAGCAGTACTTC. This sequence joins TRBV7-2 and TRBJ2-7; D is perhaps TRBD1 (6 bases). Germline V lookup: CDR1 SGHTA, CDR2 FQGNSA. This CDR3 comprises 15 residues. Trimming left V 1 base short and J 4 bases short, with 14 bases between.

This clone was found once. This CDR3 is CASSDRQSNQPQHF. The CDR3 nucleotides are TGTGCCAGCAGCGATAGACAGAGCAATCAGCCCCAGCATTTT. This sequence joins TRBV2 and TRBJ1-5; weak D call: TRBD1 (5 bases). Trimming cost V 6 bases and J 1 base, with 10 bases left between them. Germline CDR1 reads SNHLY; CDR2 reads FYNNEI. The CDR3 extends over 14 amino acids.

The chain has TRBV11-2 and TRBJ2-6; TRBD1 is a possible D gene (5 bases). The germline CDR1 and CDR2 sequences are SGHAT and FQNNGV. The CDR3 length is 16 residues. Trimming took 5 bases from V and 0 from J, leaving 11 bases between them. The CDR3 DNA reads as TGTGCCAGCAGCGCTAACAGGTACTCTGGGGCCAACGTCCTGACTTTC. It codes for CASSANRYSGANVLTF.

This clone was seen a single time. J is TRBJ2-7 and V is TRBV11-2; 11 bases are shared with TRBD1. Germline V gives CDR1 SGHAT, CDR2 FQNNGV. Germline trimming cut 4 bases from V and 3 bases from J; bases unmatched to any gene: 14. The CDR3 covers 18 residues. CDR3 region: CASSSTLWGDRGNYEQYF. The CDR3 DNA reads as TGTGCCAGCAGCTCTACCCTATGGGGGGACAGGGGGAACTACGAGCAGTACTTC.

The chain carries TRBV7-9 and TRBJ2-6; a possible D gene is TRBD1 (5 bases). CDR1 is SEHNR, CDR2 FQNEAQ, per germline (reference sequence). The V and J ends lost 0 bases and 2 bases respectively, with 11 bases between them. The CDR3 has 17 residues. Here the CDR3 reads CASSLASQGTGANVLTF. CDR3 coding DNA: TGTGCCAGCAGCTTAGCGTCTCAGGGAACTGGGGCCAACGTCCTGACTTTC.

The chain combines TRBV19 with TRBJ1-2; D gene uncertain. CDR1 LNHDA and CDR2 SQIVND come from the germline V gene (reference sequence). This CDR3 spans 14 amino acids. Trimming cost V 0 bases and J 2 bases, with 7 bases left between them. CDR3 bases: TGTGCCAGTAGTATAGATCGCGGGAACTATGGCTACACCTTC. Its protein product is CASSIDRGNYGYTF.

In nucleotides, the CDR3 is TGTGCCAGCAGTTATACTCGCAGGGAGGGCGGCTACACCTTC. It specifies CASSYTRREGGYTF. This rearrangement joins TRBV6-5 to TRBJ1-2, with D perhaps TRBD1 (5 bases). CDR1 and CDR2 from the germline V gene are MNHEY and SVGAGI. V gave up 3 bases and J gave up 8 bases, with 16 bases separating them. The CDR3 consists of 14 residues.

This chain joins TRBV27 and TRBJ2-4, with 9 nucleotides matching TRBD1. Looked up from germline, CDR1 is MNHEY and CDR2 is SMNVEV (reference sequence). CDR3 size: 12 residues. The ends lost 8 bases at V and 9 bases at J; junction bases unmatched: 5. This chain's CDR3 is CASGTGMSIQYF. Here the CDR3 DNA reads TGTGCCAGCGGGACAGGGATGAGCATTCAGTACTTC.

The chain couples TRBV7-2 to TRBJ1-2; D is unresolved. Trimming took 2 bases from V and 2 from J, leaving 3 bases between them. The CDR3 has 12 amino acids. CDR1 and CDR2 (germline): SGHTA, FQGNSA. For the CDR3, the DNA is TGTGCCAGCAGCTTACGGAACTATGGCTACACCTTC. Its translation is CASSLRNYGYTF.

The chain employs TRBV7-2 and TRBJ1-3; D ambiguous. The CDR3 contains 15 residues. Per germline, CDR1 SGHTA and CDR2 FQGNSA. The V end was cut by 5 bases, the J end by 3 bases, with 14 bases between. This CDR3 reads CASSAHWAFGNTIYF. The CDR3 nucleotides are TGTGCCAGCAGCGCTCATTGGGCATTTGGAAACACCATATATTTT.

V is TRBV15 and J is TRBJ1-4, with TRBD1 matching 9 bases. The V and J ends lost 3 bases and 8 bases, in that order; junction bases with no gene match: 7. The CDR3 loop spans 15 amino acids. Germline V gene data show CDR1 as LNHNV and CDR2 as YYDKDF (reference sequence). Here the CDR3 DNA reads TGTGCCACCAGCAGGCCGGGACAGGGTTTCGAAAAACTGTTTTTT. It is translated as CATSRPGQGFEKLFF.

This clone occurred a few times. The chain is built from TRBV5-1 and TRBJ1-4, with unresolved D. Trimming shortened V by 0 bases and J by 6 bases, and 12 bases separated the two germline ends. Germline-derived CDR1 and CDR2 are SGHRS and YFSETQ. The CDR3 runs 15 residues. The CDR3 DNA reads TGCGCCAGCAGCTTGGAGGCAGAGGCAGATGAAAAACTGTTTTTT. Its protein product is CASSLEAEADEKLFF.

As for this clone: A junction boundary mismatches the germline segment, possibly from a read error. The genes are TRBV7-7 and TRBJ2-5; weak D call: TRBD2 (5 bases). CDR1 and CDR2 (germline): SSHAT, FNYEAQ (reference sequence). This CDR3 has 13 residues. The CDR3 DNA reads TGTGCTAGCAGCTTAAGCGGCCAAGAGACCCAGTACTTC. This encodes CASSLSGQETQYF.

V usage is TRBV30 and J usage is TRBJ1-5; tentatively, D is TRBD1 (6 bases). Germline CDR1 and CDR2: GTSNPN and SVGIG (reference sequence). Trimming removed 3 bases from V and 7 bases from J, with 22 bases in between. The CDR3 sequence is 16 residues long. For the CDR3, the DNA is TGTGCCTGGAGGGGCCCGGGGGGCGGCAGGATCCAGCCCCAGCATTTT. Its protein is CAWRGPGGGRIQPQHF.